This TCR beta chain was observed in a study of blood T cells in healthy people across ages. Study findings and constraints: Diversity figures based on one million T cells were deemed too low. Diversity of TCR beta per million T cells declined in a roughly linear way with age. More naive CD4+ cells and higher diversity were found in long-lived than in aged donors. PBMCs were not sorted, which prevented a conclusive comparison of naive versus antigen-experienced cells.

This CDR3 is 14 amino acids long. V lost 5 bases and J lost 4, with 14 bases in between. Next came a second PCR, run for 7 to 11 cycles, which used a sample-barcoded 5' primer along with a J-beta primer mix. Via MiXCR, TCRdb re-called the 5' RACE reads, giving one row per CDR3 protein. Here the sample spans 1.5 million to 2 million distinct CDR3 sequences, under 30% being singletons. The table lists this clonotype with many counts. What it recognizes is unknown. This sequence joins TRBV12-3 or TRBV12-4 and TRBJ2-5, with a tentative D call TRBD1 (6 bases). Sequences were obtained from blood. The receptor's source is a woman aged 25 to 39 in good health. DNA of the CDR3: TGTGCCAGCAGTGGATTACAGGGCCCAGAGACCCAGTACTTC. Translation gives CASSGLQGPETQYF.